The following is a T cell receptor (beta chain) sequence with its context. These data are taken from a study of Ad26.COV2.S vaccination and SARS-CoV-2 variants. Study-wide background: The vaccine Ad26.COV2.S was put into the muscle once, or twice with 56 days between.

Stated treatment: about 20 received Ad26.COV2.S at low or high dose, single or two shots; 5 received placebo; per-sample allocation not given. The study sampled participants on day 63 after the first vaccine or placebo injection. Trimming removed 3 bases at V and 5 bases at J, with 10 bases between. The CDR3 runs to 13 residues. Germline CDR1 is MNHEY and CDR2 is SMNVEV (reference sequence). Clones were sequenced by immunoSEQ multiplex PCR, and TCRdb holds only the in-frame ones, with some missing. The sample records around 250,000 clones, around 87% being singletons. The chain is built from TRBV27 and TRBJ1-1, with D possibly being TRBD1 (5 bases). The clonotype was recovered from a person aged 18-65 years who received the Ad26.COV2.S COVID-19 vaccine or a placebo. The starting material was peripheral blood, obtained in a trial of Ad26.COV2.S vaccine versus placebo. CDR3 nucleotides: TGTGCCAGCAGTTTGGGACGGTTTACTGAAGCTTTCTTT. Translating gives CASSLGRFTEAFF.